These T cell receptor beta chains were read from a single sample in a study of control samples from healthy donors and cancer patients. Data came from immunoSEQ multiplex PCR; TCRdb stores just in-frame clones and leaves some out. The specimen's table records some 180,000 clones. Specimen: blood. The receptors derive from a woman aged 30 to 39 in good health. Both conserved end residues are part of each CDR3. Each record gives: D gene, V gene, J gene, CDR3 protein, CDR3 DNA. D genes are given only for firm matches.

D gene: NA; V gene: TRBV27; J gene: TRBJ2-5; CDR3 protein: CASSLIRRGGYQETQYF; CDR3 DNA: TGTGCCAGCAGTTTAATAAGGAGGGGGGGGTACCAAGAGACCCAGTACTTC
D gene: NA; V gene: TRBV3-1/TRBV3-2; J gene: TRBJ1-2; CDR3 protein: CASSQVGFGGYTF; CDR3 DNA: TGTGCCAGCAGCCAAGTAGGATTCGGTGGCTACACCTTC
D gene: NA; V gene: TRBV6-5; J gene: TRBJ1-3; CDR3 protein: CASADGSSGNTIYF; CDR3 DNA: TGTGCCAGTGCTGACGGGAGCTCTGGAAACACCATATATTTT
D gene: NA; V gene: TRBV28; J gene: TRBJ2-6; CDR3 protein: CASSSGAGANVLTF; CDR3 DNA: TGTGCCAGCAGTTCAGGGGCTGGGGCCAACGTCCTGACTTTC
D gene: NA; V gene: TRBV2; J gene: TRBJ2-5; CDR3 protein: CASSGETQYF; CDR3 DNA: TGTGCCAGCAGTGGAGAGACCCAGTACTTC
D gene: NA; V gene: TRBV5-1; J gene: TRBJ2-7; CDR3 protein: CASSPSTVFSYEQYF; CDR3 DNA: TGCGCCAGCAGCCCTTCGACAGTTTTCTCCTACGAGCAGTACTTC
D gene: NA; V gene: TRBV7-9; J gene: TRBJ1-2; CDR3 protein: CASSFRLGRQGPSNYGYTF; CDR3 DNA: TGTGCCAGCAGCTTTCGTTTGGGTAGGCAGGGGCCCTCTAACTATGGCTACACCTTC
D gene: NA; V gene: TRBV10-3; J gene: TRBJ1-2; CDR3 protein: CAITLRGEGGYTF; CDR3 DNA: TGTGCCATCACCCTGAGAGGGGAGGGGGGCTACACCTTC
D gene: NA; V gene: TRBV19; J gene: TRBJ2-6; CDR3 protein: CASKTPGANVLTF; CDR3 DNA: TGTGCCAGTAAAACCCCTGGGGCCAACGTCCTGACTTTC
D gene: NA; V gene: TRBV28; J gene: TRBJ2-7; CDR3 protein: CASSLEVVELYEQYF; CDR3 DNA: TGTGCCAGCAGTTTAGAGGTGGTGGAGCTCTACGAGCAGTACTTC
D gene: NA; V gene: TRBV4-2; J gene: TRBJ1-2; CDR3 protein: CASSQGLYGYTF; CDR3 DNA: TGTGCCAGCAGCCAAGGCCTCTATGGCTACACCTTC
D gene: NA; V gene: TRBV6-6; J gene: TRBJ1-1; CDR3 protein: CASSYGGTPRDTEAFF; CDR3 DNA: TGTGCCAGCAGTTACGGAGGGACCCCCAGGGACACTGAAGCTTTCTTT
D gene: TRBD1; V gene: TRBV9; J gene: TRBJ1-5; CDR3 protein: CASSLGQGDNQPQHF; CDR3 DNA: TGTGCCAGCAGCCTAGGACAGGGGGACAATCAGCCCCAGCATTTT
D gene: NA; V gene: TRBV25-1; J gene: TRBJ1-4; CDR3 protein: CASSEYSLGKLFF; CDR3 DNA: TGTGCCAGCAGTGAATATTCCTTGGGGAAACTGTTTTTT
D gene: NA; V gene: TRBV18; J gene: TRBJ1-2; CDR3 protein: CASSPSRDLGGYTF; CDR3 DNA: TGTGCCAGCTCACCATCGCGGGACCTAGGAGGGTACACCTTC
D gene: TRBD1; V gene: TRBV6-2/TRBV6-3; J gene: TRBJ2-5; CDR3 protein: CASSSSSGQAQETQYF; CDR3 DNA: TGTGCCAGCAGTTCTTCTTCGGGACAGGCTCAAGAGACCCAGTACTTC
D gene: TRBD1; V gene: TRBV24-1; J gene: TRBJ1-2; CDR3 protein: CATSETGSDGGYTF; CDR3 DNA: TGTGCCACCAGTGAGACAGGGAGCGATGGCGGCTACACCTTC
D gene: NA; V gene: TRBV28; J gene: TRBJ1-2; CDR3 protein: CASSPPRTERYGYTF; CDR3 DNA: TGTGCCAGCAGCCCCCCCCGGACAGAAAGATATGGCTACACCTTC
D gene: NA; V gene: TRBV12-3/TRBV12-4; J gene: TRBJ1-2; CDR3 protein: CASSPTTGIKVTF; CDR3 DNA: TGTGCCAGCAGCCCCACCACAGGGATTAAGGTTACCTTC
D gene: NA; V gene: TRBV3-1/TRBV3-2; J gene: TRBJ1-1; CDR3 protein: CASSQEGRAEAFF; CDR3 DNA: TGTGCCAGCAGCCAAGAGGGGAGGGCTGAAGCTTTCTTT
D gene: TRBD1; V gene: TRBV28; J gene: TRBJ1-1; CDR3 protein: CASKAGGGEAFF; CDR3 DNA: TGTGCCAGCAAGGCAGGGGGCGGTGAAGCTTTCTTT
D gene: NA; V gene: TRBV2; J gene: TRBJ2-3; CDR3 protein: CASSETDTQYF; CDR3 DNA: TGTGCCAGCAGTGAGACAGATACGCAGTATTTT
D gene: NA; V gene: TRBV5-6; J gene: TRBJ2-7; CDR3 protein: CASSRGQASYEQYF; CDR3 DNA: TGTGCCAGCAGCCGAGGACAAGCTAGCTACGAGCAGTACTTC
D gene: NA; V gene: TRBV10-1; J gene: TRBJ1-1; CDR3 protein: CASRGVNTEAFF; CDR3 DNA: TGCGCCAGCAGAGGGGTGAACACTGAAGCTTTCTTT
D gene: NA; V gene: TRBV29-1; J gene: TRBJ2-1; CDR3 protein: CSLRPGSEQFF; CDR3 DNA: TGCAGCCTCCGCCCTGGGAGTGAGCAGTTCTTC
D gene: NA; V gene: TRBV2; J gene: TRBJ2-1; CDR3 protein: CASSENLYNEQFF; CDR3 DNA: TGTGCCAGCAGTGAGAACCTGTACAATGAGCAGTTCTTC
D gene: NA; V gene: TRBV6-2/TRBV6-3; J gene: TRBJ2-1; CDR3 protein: CASSYSSQGGNEQFF; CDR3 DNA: TGTGCCAGCAGTTACTCGTCCCAGGGGGGCAATGAGCAGTTCTTC
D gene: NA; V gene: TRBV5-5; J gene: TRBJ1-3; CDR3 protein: CASSSTTGISGNTIYF; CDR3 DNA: TGTGCCAGCAGCAGCACAACAGGAATCTCTGGAAACACCATATATTTT
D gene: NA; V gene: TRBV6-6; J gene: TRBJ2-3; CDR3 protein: CASGAGMDTQYF; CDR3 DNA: TGTGCCAGCGGGGCCGGGATGGATACGCAGTATTTT
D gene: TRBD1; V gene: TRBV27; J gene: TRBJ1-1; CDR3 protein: CASNGQGDTEAFF; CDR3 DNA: TGTGCCAGCAACGGACAGGGGGACACTGAAGCTTTCTTT
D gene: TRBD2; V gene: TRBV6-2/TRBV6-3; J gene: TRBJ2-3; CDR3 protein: CASSDEGLTSGGPSTDTQYF; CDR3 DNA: TGTGCCAGCAGTGATGAAGGGTTGACTAGCGGGGGACCTTCCACAGATACGCAGTATTTT
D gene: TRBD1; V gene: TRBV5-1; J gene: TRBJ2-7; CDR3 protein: CASSPDRADEQYF; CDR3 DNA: TGCGCCAGCAGCCCGGACAGGGCAGACGAGCAGTACTTC
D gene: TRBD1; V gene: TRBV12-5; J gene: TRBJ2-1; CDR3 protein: CASGLGPGQGLVFLGSYNEQFF; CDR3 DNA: TGTGCTAGTGGTTTGGGGCCGGGACAGGGGTTGGTTTTTCTGGGCTCCTACAATGAGCAGTTCTTC
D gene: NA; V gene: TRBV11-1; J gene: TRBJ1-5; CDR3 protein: CASSLAGGNQPQHF; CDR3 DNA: TGTGCCAGCAGCTTAGCAGGAGGCAATCAGCCCCAGCATTTT
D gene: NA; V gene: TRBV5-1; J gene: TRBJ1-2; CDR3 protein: CASSLEGRAPTANYGYTF; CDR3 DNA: TGCGCCAGCAGCTTGGAGGGCAGGGCCCCCACAGCTAACTATGGCTACACCTTC
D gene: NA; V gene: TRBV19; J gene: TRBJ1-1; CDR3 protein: CASKDTEAFF; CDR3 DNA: TGTGCCAGTAAGGACACTGAAGCTTTCTTT
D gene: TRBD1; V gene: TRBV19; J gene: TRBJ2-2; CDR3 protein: CASSRYTGDRELFF; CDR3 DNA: TGTGCCAGTAGCCGATACACAGGGGACCGGGAGCTGTTTTTT
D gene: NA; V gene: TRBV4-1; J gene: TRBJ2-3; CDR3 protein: CASSQDRWGSTDTQYF; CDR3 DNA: TGCGCCAGCAGCCAAGATAGGTGGGGAAGCACAGATACGCAGTATTTT
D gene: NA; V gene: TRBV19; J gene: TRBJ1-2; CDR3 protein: CARNGLPYGYTF; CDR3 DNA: TGTGCCAGAAACGGACTACCCTATGGCTACACCTTC
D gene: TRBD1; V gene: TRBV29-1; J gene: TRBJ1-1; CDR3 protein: CSSSGTETSEAFF; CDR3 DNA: TGCAGCTCATCCGGGACAGAGACGTCTGAAGCTTTCTTT
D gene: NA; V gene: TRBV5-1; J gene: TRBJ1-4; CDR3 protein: CASSSRPGGEKLFF; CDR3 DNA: TGCGCCAGCAGCTCAAGGCCAGGCGGTGAAAAACTGTTTTTT
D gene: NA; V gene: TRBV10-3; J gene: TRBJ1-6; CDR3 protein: CAIRGSQGTNSPLHF; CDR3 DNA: TGTGCCATCAGGGGGAGTCAGGGTACTAATTCACCCCTCCACTTT
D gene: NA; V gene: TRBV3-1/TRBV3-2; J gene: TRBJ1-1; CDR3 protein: CASSPSGLLLEAFF; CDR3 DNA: TGTGCCAGCAGCCCATCGGGTCTTTTGCTAGAAGCTTTCTTT
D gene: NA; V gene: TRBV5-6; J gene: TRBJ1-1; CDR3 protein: CASTPRRGSGTEAFF; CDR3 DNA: TGTGCCAGCACCCCACGTCGGGGCAGCGGCACTGAAGCTTTCTTT
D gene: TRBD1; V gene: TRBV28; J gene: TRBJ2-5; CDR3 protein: CASSSPPTGSLWSQYF; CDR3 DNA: TGTGCCAGCAGTTCCCCTCCGACAGGGTCGTTATGGTCTCAGTACTTC
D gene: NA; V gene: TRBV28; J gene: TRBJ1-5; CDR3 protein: CASSLGRINYSNQPQHF; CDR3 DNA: TGTGCCAGCAGCCTGGGACGGATAAACTATAGCAATCAGCCCCAGCATTTT
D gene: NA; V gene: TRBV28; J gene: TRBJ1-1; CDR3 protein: CASSSPRWGGMNTEAFF; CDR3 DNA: TGTGCCAGCAGTTCCCCCCGTTGGGGGGGGATGAACACTGAAGCTTTCTTT
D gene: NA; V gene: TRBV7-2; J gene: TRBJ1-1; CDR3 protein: CASSLTGGRDTEAFF; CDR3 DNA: TGTGCCAGCAGCTTAACGGGGGGACGGGACACTGAAGCTTTCTTT
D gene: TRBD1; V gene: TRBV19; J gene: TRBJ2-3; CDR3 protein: CATNPGQKLNTQYF; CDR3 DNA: TGTGCCACGAATCCGGGACAGAAGTTGAATACGCAGTATTTT
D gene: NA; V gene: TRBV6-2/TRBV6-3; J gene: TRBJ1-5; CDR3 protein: CASSYQGSWQPQHF; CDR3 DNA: TGTGCCAGCAGTTACCAGGGGAGTTGGCAGCCCCAGCATTTT
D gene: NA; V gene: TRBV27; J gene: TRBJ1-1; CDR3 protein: CASRRGFSLNTEAFF; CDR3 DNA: TGTGCCAGCAGACGAGGGTTTTCCTTGAACACTGAAGCTTTCTTT
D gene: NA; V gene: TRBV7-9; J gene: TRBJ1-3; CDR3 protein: CASSPRSGTGNTIYF; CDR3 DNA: TGTGCCAGCAGCCCCCGGAGCGGGACTGGAAACACCATATATTTT
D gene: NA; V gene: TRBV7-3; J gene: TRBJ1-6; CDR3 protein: CASSLDPGNSPLHF; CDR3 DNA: TGTGCCAGCAGCTTAGATCCGGGTAATTCACCCCTCCACTTT
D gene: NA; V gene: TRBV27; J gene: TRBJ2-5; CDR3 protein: CASSPYFREMQETQYF; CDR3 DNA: TGTGCCAGCAGTCCTTACTTTCGAGAGATGCAAGAGACCCAGTACTTC
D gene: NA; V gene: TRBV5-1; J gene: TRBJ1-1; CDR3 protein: CASSLAGVVTEAFF; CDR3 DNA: TGCGCCAGCAGCTTGGCGGGTGTCGTAACTGAAGCTTTCTTT
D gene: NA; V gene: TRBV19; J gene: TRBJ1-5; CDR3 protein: CASMGTVLGNQPQHF; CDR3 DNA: TGTGCCAGTATGGGGACGGTCTTGGGCAATCAGCCCCAGCATTTT